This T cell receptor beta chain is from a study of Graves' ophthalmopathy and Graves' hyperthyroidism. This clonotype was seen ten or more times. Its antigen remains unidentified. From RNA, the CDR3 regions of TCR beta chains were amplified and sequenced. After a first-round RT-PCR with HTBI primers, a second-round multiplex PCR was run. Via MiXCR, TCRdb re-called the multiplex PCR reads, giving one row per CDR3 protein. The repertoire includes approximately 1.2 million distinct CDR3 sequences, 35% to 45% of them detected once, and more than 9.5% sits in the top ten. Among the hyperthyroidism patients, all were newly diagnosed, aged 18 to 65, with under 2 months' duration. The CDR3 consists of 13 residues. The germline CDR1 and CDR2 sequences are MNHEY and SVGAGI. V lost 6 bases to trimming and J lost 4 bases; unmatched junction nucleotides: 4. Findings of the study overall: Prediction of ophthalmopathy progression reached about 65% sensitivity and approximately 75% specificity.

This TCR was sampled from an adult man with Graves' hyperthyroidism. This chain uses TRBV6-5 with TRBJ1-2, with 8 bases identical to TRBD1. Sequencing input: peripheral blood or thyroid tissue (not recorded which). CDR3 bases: TGTGCCAGCAGACCGGACAGGGCCTATGGCTACACCTTC. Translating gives CASRPDRAYGYTF.